This paragraph covers one TCR beta chain sequence. A read error may account for a junction end that differs from germline. The record originates from a study of cytomegalovirus exposure and HLA in healthy donors. Study at large: The study's early data release held roughly 91 million unique TCRs from HLA-typed donors.

The PCR used 60 Vbeta and 13 Jbeta primers. Profiled with immunoSEQ multiplex PCR; TCRdb holds only in-frame clones, not every one. The sample lists 200,000 or so clones, about 80% occurring once. This CDR3 is 13 amino acids long. The germline V gene encodes CDR1 SEHNR and CDR2 FQNEAQ (reference sequence). Sequencing was carried out using PBMCs. The receptor comes from a woman under 30 in good health and CMV-seropositive. The chain has TRBV7-9 and TRBJ1-2; TRBD1 matches at 8 bases. CDR3 residues: CSSRGQDDYGYTF. The CDR3, as DNA: TGTTCCAGCAGGGGACAGGACGACTATGGCTACACCTTC.